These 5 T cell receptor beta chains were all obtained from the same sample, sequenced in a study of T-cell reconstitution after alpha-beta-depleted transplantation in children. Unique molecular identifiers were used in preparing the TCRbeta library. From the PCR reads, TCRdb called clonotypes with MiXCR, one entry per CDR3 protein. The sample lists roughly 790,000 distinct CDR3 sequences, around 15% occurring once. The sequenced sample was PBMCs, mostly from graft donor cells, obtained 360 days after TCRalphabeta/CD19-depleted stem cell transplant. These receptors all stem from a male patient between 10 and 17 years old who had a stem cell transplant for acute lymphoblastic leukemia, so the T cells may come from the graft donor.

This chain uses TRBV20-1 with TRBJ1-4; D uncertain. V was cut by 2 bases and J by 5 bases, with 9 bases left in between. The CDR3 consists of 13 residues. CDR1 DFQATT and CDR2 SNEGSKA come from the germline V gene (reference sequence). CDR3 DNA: TGCAGTGCTAGACTAAGCGAAAATGAAAAACTGTTTTTT. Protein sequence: CSARLSENEKLFF.

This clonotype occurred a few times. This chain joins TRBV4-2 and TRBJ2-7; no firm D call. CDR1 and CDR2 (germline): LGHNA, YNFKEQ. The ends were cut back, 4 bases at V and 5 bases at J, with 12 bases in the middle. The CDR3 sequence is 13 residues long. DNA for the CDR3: TGTGCCAGCAGCCCCGGGCTCCGCCACGAGCAGTACTTC. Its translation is CASSPGLRHEQYF.

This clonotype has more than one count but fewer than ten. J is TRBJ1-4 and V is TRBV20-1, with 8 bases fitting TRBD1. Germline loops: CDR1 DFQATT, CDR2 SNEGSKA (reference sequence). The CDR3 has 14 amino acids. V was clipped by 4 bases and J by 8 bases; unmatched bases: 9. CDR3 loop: CSATKDRAFEKLFF. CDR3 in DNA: TGCAGTGCTACGAAGGACAGGGCATTCGAAAAACTGTTTTTT.

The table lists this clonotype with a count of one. As DNA, the CDR3 is TGTGCCAGCAGAACGACACGACTCAGCTCCTACAATGAGCAGTTCTTC. Amino acid sequence: CASRTTRLSSYNEQFF. V usage is TRBV7-3 and J usage is TRBJ2-1; no definite D call. Germline V gives CDR1 SGHTA, CDR2 FQGTGA. Trimming stripped 6 bases from V and 0 bases from J, with 15 bases between. The CDR3 runs to 16 residues.

CDR3 amino acids: CASSQDSGISTNEKLFF. The CDR3 DNA reads TGTGCCAGCAGCCAAGATTCGGGGATTTCAACTAATGAAAAACTGTTTTTT. The gene calls are TRBV4-2 and TRBJ1-4; no clear D gene. The CDR3 length is 17 residues. In germline, CDR1 is LGHNA, CDR2 YNFKEQ. The V end lost 0 bases, the J end lost 0 bases, and 11 bases lay between the germline ends.